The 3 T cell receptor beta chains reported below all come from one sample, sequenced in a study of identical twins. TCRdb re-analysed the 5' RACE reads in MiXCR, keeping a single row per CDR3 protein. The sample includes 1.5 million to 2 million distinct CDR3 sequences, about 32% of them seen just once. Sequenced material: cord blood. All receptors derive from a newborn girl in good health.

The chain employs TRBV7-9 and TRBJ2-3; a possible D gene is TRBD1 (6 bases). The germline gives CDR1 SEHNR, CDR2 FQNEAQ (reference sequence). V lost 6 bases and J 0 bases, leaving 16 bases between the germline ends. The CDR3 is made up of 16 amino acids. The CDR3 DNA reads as TGTGCCAGCAGTGGGATACAGGGATATAGCACAGATACGCAGTATTTT. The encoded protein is CASSGIQGYSTDTQYF. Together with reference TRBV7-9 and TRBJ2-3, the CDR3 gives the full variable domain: DTGVSQNPRHKITKRGQNVTFRCDPISEHNRLYWYRQTLGQGPEFLTYFQNEAQLEKSRLLSDRFSAERPKGSFSTLEIQRTEQGDSAMYLCASSGIQGYSTDTQYFGPGTRLTVL.

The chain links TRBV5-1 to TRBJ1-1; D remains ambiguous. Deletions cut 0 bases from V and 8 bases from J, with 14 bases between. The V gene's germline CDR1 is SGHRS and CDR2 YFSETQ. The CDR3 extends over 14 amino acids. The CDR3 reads CASSLASRAPEAFF. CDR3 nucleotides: TGCGCCAGCAGCTTGGCGTCCCGCGCTCCGGAAGCTTTCTTT.

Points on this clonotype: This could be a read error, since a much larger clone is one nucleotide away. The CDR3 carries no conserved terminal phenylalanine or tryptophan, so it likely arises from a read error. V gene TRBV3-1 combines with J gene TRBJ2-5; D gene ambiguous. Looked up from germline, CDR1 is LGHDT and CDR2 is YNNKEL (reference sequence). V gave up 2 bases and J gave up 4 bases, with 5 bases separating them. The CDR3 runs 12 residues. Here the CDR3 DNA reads TGTGCCAGCAGCCAATTACGAGAGACCCAGTACTGC. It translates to CASSQLRETQYC.